A selection of T cell receptor beta chains follows, all from one sample in a study of T-cell reconstitution after alpha-beta-depleted transplantation in children. TCRdb called the PCR reads again in MiXCR, with one record for every CDR3 protein. The sample has hundreds of thousands of distinct CDR3 sequences; around 13% are singletons. This sample comprised PBMCs, obtained before TCRalphabeta/CD19-depleted stem cell transplant. The receptors were sampled from a girl aged 2 to 9 with congenital amegakaryocytic thrombocytopenia, due to receive a stem cell transplant. Both conserved end residues are part of each CDR3. For some rows the clone size is stated as once, few or many, or as a class when expanded; others skip it.

TRBV7-9	few	TRBJ2-7	CASSSTKGGRDTYEQYF
TRBV7-3	many	TRBJ2-1	CASSLNSGSTDEQFF
TRBV27	NA	TRBJ2-5	CASSRDGTQYF
TRBV5-1	many	TRBJ2-7	CASSLAGQASSYEQYF
TRBV10-2	many	TRBJ2-1	CASSWAGGRDNEQFF
TRBV15	many	TRBJ2-1	CATSRSTGGKNNEQFF
TRBV12-3/TRBV12-4	NA	TRBJ1-5	CASRGQGTRDQPQHF
TRBV6-6	NA	TRBJ2-5	CASGSGIQETQYF
TRBV27	many	TRBJ2-1	CASSWMIGLAGNEQFF
TRBV5-1	NA	TRBJ2-1	CASMARAESYNEQFF
TRBV12-3/TRBV12-4	many	TRBJ2-7	CASGGRDSSYEQYF
TRBV28	few	TRBJ1-2	CASSFGGAYGYTF
TRBV13	many	TRBJ2-3	CASSLWISGTDTQYF
TRBV19	many	TRBJ2-1	CASSLTSVGNEQFF
TRBV11-2	few	TRBJ2-3	CASSLMTSPYF
TRBV20-1	many	TRBJ2-7	CSASSGLPYEQYF
TRBV12-3/TRBV12-4	many	TRBJ2-3	CASSFVGAGTDTQYF
TRBV3-1	few	TRBJ2-6	CASSATGVRSGTYILSGANVLTF
TRBV29-1	NA	TRBJ1-1	CSVEAYRGPEAFF
TRBV6-5	few	TRBJ2-3	CASSYSLTSGRDSDTQYF
TRBV5-1	NA	TRBJ2-6	CASRTDPSGANVLTF
TRBV5-1	few	TRBJ2-7	CASSLWTGLEYEQYF
TRBV6-1	many	TRBJ1-2	CASSGPFGGLGYGYTF